This TCR beta chain was obtained from a study of T-cell memory formation after mild COVID-19. V gave up 4 bases and J gave up 9 bases, with 9 bases separating them. This CDR3 spans 11 amino acids. Germline CDR1 reads MNHEY; CDR2 reads SMNVEV (reference sequence). One entry per CDR3 protein, called by TCRdb with MiXCR from the 5' RACE reads. Here the sample spans a few hundred thousand distinct CDR3 sequences, roughly an eighth being singletons. This clonotype was seen a few times. Sequencing was done on a sample of PBMCs or a T cell subset sorted from them (not recorded which). The clonotype originates from a man aged 18 to 30 who had mild COVID-19 (a few samples of this study predate the infection). Cell type and time point are not known. The V gene is TRBV27, the J gene TRBJ2-5; D remains unclear. This CDR3 reads CASSSGGAQYF. For the CDR3, the DNA is TGTGCCAGCAGTTCCGGCGGTGCCCAGTACTTC.